This T cell receptor (beta chain) was documented in a study of blood T cell repertoires in COVID-19. Trimming pared 7 bases from V and 0 bases from J, leaving 13 bases between. The CDR3 has 15 residues. Germline V gene data show CDR1 as SNHLY and CDR2 as FYNNEI. Only in-frame clones appear in the TCRdb table, and some are missing; sequencing was by immunoSEQ multiplex PCR. The table has 310,000 or so clones, approximately 90% seen once; the top ten hold over 2%. Sample: peripheral blood. The chain employs TRBV2 and TRBJ1-5; a weak D match, TRBD1 (5 bases). This sequence was found in a woman between 25 and 40 years old with COVID-19, enrolled during active disease. CDR3 loop: CASTLQDNSNQPQHF. The DNA of the CDR3 is TGTGCCAGCACTCTCCAGGACAATAGCAATCAGCCCCAGCATTTT.